The 15 T cell receptor beta chains reported below all come from one sample, sequenced in a study of blood T cell repertoires in COVID-19. The protocol was immunoSEQ multiplex PCR, while the TCRdb copy is restricted to in-frame clones and leaves out a portion. Here the sample spans 200,000 to 300,000 clones, about 87% being singletons. Sequencing input: peripheral blood. The origin of the receptors is a woman aged 50 to 65 with acute or convalescent COVID-19.

The chain employs TRBV7-3 and TRBJ2-2; TRBD1 agrees at 8 bases. The CDR3 sequence is 16 residues long. From germline, CDR1 is SGHTA and CDR2 FQGTGA. After removal of 1 base from V and 7 bases from J, the junction contained 8 bases not matched to a gene. The CDR3 spells CASSLITGGIGGELFF. CDR3 DNA: TGTGCCAGCAGCTTAATAACAGGGGGTATCGGCGGGGAGCTGTTTTTT.

This clone was detected a few times. J is TRBJ2-1 and V is TRBV4-2; possibly TRBD2 for D (5 bases). V shed 0 bases and J shed 4 bases, with 13 bases lying between them. The CDR3 has 16 amino acids. CDR1 and CDR2 from the germline V gene are LGHNA and YNFKEQ. CDR3 coding DNA: TGTGCCAGCAGCCAAGATAGCGACCGTGGGTACAATGAGCAGTTCTTC. The encoded protein is CASSQDSDRGYNEQFF.

The V call is TRBV2, the J call TRBJ2-7; TRBD1 agrees at 8 bases. The V gene end was trimmed by 4 bases and the J gene end by 6 bases; junction bases not matched to a gene: 11. Germline CDR1 is SNHLY and CDR2 is FYNNEI. The CDR3 runs to 15 residues. CDR3 amino acids: CASSAVFQGAGEQYF. The CDR3 nucleotides read TGTGCCAGCAGTGCGGTTTTCCAGGGGGCCGGCGAGCAGTACTTC.

The CDR3 loop reads CASNFQQENTGELFF. In DNA form, the CDR3 reads TGTGCCAGTAATTTTCAACAGGAGAACACCGGGGAGCTGTTTTTT. The chain combines TRBV19 with TRBJ2-2; tentative D call: TRBD1 (5 bases). V lost 7 bases and J 1 base, leaving 13 bases between the germline ends. Germline V gene lookup returns CDR1 LNHDA and CDR2 SQIVND (reference sequence). CDR3 length: 15 residues.

The chain carries TRBV18 and TRBJ2-1; 11 nucleotides align to TRBD2. The V segment lost 3 bases and the J segment 5 bases; nucleotides outside the gene matches: 6. The CDR3 length is 16 residues. Germline V CDR1 and CDR2: KGHSH, LQKENI. The CDR3 DNA reads as TGTGCCAGCTCACCGATAATGACTAGCGGGAACAATGAGCAGTTCTTC. Protein sequence: CASSPIMTSGNNEQFF.

J is TRBJ1-2 and V is TRBV29-1, with a tentative D call TRBD1 (5 bases). V lost 6 bases and J 2 bases, leaving 16 bases between the germline ends. The CDR3 spans 14 residues. Germline CDR1 is SQVTM and CDR2 is ANQGSEA. The CDR3 loop reads CSVLRDSLNYGYTF. CDR3 bases: TGCAGCGTCCTCCGGGACTCCCTCAACTATGGCTACACCTTC.

CDR3 nucleotides: TGTGCCAGCAGCCCGACCGGGGTACAGAGCTACGAGCAGTACTTC. It yields the protein CASSPTGVQSYEQYF. The rearrangement joins TRBV7-3 to TRBJ2-7, with D maybe TRBD2 (5 bases). This CDR3 comprises 15 residues. The germline V gene encodes CDR1 SGHTA and CDR2 FQGTGA. The V gene lost 5 bases and the J gene lost 3 bases, with 17 bases spanning the gap.

The chain links TRBV5-1 to TRBJ1-1; the match to TRBD1 covers 9 bases. CDR3 length: 15 amino acids. Germline CDR1 is SGHRS and CDR2 is YFSETQ. V lost 0 bases to trimming and J lost 3 bases; unmatched junction nucleotides: 3. The CDR3 sequence is CASSLVGQGYTEAFF. The CDR3 DNA reads TGCGCCAGCAGCTTGGTGGGACAGGGTTACACTGAAGCTTTCTTT.

The rearrangement links TRBV5-1 to TRBJ1-6; D remains unclear. V was clipped by 1 base and J by 8 bases, with 10 bases between them. Germline V gene lookup returns CDR1 SGHRS and CDR2 YFSETQ. The CDR3 extends over 14 amino acids. In DNA, the CDR3 is TGCGCCAGCAGCTTGTCCGCCGGGGATTCACCCCTCCACTTT. Translating it yields CASSLSAGDSPLHF.

The chain couples TRBV24-1 to TRBJ1-5; D remains unclear. Germline values: CDR1 KGHDR, CDR2 SFDVKD. CDR3 length equals 16 residues. The V end was cut by 2 bases, the J end by 4 bases, with 14 bases between. The CDR3 region is CATSDSGGLGNQPQHF. The CDR3 DNA sequence: TGTGCCACCAGTGATTCTGGAGGATTAGGGAATCAGCCCCAGCATTTT.

The rearrangement links TRBV5-5 to TRBJ1-1; TRBD1 might be the D (5 bases). From germline, CDR1 is SGHKS and CDR2 YYEKEE (reference sequence). V was pared by 2 bases and J by 0 bases, with 11 bases between. This CDR3 is built from 15 residues. The CDR3 sequence: CASSFQVGVNTEAFF. CDR3 nucleotides: TGTGCCAGCAGCTTCCAGGTAGGGGTGAACACTGAAGCTTTCTTT.

The chain joins TRBV6-6 to TRBJ1-4; 9 bases align to TRBD1. This CDR3 region has 13 residues. Germline CDR1 and CDR2: MNHNY and SVGAGI (reference sequence). V lost 6 bases and J lost 5; bases outside the gene matches: 1. CDR3 bases: TGTGCCAGCAGGGACAGGGGAAATGAAAAACTGTTTTTT. This gives the protein CASRDRGNEKLFF.

The rearrangement links TRBV10-3 to TRBJ2-3, with 7 bases identical to TRBD2. V gave up 6 bases and J gave up 4 bases; unmatched junction bases: 7. The germline V gene has CDR1 ENHRY and CDR2 SYGVKD. This CDR3 spans 14 amino acids. CDR3 protein: CAIRTSAEPDTQYF. CDR3 DNA: TGTGCCATCAGAACTAGCGCCGAGCCAGATACGCAGTATTTT.

V gene TRBV5-6 combines with J gene TRBJ1-5; a possible D gene is TRBD1 (5 bases). The length of the CDR3 is 15 residues. V lost 0 bases and J 3 bases, leaving 10 bases between the germline ends. Germline CDR1 reads SGHDT; CDR2 reads YYEEEE. The CDR3 spells CASSLAGMDNQPQHF. CDR3 DNA: TGTGCCAGCAGCTTGGCAGGGATGGACAATCAGCCCCAGCATTTT.

V and J are TRBV28 and TRBJ2-1, with 10 positions matching TRBD2. V was clipped by 2 bases and J by 8 bases; unmatched bases: 3. CDR3 length: 14 residues. The germline gives CDR1 MDHEN, CDR2 SYDVKM. The chain's CDR3 is CASSLSLAGDEQFF. CDR3 in DNA: TGTGCCAGCAGTTTAAGCCTAGCGGGGGATGAGCAGTTCTTC.